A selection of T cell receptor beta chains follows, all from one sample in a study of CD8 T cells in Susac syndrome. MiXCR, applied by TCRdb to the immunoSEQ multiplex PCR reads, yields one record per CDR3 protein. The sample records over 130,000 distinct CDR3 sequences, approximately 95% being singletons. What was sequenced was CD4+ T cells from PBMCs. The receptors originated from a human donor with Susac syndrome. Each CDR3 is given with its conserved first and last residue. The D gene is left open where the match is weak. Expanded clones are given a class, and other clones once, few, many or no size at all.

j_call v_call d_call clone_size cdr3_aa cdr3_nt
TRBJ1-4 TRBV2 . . CASKGTTESNEKLFF TGTGCCAGCAAGGGTACGACAGAATCTAATGAAAAACTGTTTTTT
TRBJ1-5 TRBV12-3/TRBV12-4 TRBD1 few CASSSGTGAYSNQPQHF TGTGCCAGCAGCTCCGGGACAGGTGCTTATAGCAATCAGCCCCAGCATTTT
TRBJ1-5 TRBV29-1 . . CSVEERGQPQHF TGCAGCGTTGAGGAACGGGGGCAGCCCCAGCATTTT
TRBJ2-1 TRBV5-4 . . CASSKEQLGYNEQFF TGTGCCAGCAGTAAGGAGCAACTGGGCTACAATGAGCAGTTCTTC
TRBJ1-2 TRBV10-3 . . CAIEAGGRYGYTF TGTGCCATCGAGGCCGGGGGCCGCTATGGCTACACCTTC
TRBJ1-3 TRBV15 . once CATSNHTATGNTIYF TGTGCCACCAGCAATCACACAGCTACTGGAAACACCATATATTTT
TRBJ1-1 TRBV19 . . CASSILQGNTEAFF TGTGCCAGTAGTATTTTACAGGGGAACACTGAAGCTTTCTTT
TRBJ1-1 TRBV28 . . CASSSPSGPGYEEAFF TGTGCCAGCAGTTCCCCCTCCGGTCCAGGGTACGAGGAAGCTTTCTTT
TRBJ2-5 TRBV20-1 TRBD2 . CSGIVGLAEETQYF TGCAGTGGAATCGTTGGACTAGCGGAAGAGACCCAGTACTTC
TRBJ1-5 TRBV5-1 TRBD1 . CASSLGGGDSGNQPQHF TGCGCCAGCAGCTTGGGGGGCGGGGACAGCGGCAATCAGCCCCAGCATTTT
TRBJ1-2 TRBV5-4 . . CASSSSAYGYTF TGTGCCAGCAGCTCAAGCGCCTATGGCTACACCTTC
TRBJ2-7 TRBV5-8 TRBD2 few CASSYRGLAGNDLSYEQYF TGTGCCAGCAGCTACCGAGGGCTAGCGGGTAACGATCTCTCCTACGAGCAGTACTTC
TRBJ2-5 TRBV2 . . CASGETQYF TGTGCCAGCGGGGAGACCCAGTACTTC
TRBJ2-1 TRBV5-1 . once CASTSPDRGRNEQFF TGCGCCAGCACCTCTCCGGACAGAGGCCGGAATGAGCAGTTCTTC
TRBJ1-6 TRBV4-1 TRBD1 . CASSQDRDRGISPLHF TGCGCCAGCAGCCAAGACCGGGACAGGGGGATCTCACCCCTCCACTTT
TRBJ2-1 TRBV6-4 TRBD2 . CASSETSGRYNEQFF TGTGCCAGCAGTGAGACTAGCGGGAGATACAATGAGCAGTTCTTC
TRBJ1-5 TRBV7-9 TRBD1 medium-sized CASSLERDSYQPQHF TGTGCCAGCAGCCTAGAACGGGACAGCTATCAGCCCCAGCATTTT
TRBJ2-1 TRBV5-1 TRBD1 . CASSSTGNDYNEQFF TGCGCCAGCAGCTCGACAGGGAACGACTACAATGAGCAGTTCTTC
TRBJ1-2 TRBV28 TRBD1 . CASSLRLGDRGSGYTF TGTGCCAGCAGTTTAAGATTAGGGGACAGGGGGTCAGGCTACACCTTC
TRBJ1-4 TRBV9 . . CASSFRQSNEKLFF TGTGCCAGCAGCTTCAGACAGAGTAATGAAAAACTGTTTTTT
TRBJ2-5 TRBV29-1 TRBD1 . CSVGDRIYQETQYF TGCAGCGTGGGGGACAGAATATATCAAGAGACCCAGTACTTC
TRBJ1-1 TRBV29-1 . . CSVEGGDTEAFF TGCAGCGTTGAAGGTGGGGATACTGAAGCTTTCTTT
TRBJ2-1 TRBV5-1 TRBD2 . CASSLVGLGGYYEQFF TGCGCCAGCAGCTTGGTGGGACTAGGAGGGTACTATGAGCAGTTCTTC
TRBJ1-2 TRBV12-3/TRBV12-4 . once CAIFDYNYGYTF TGTGCCATCTTTGATTATAACTATGGCTACACCTTC
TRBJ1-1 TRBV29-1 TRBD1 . CSVGQGVATEAFF TGCAGCGTTGGACAGGGTGTTGCCACTGAAGCTTTCTTT
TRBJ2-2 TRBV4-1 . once CASSQGGYTGELFF TGCGCCAGCAGCCAAGGGGGTTACACCGGGGAGCTGTTTTTT
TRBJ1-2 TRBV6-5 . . CASRSTVYGYTF TGTGCCAGCAGGTCGACAGTCTATGGCTACACCTTC
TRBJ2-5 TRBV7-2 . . CASSFRGFIETQYF TGTGCCAGCAGCTTTAGGGGGTTCATAGAGACCCAGTACTTC
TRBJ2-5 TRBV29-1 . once CSVKDPRETQYF TGCAGCGTTAAGGACCCCCGGGAGACCCAGTACTTC
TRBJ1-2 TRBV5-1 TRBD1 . CASSLTGTANYGYTF TGCGCCAGCAGCTTGACCGGGACAGCTAACTATGGCTACACCTTC
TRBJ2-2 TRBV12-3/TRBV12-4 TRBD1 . CASSLGQSQNTGELFF TGTGCCAGCAGTTTGGGACAGAGCCAAAACACCGGGGAGCTGTTTTTT
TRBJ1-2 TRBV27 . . CASSLSKNLYGYTF TGTGCCAGCAGTTTATCGAAGAACTTGTATGGCTACACCTTC
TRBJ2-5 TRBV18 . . CASSPPLKETQYF TGTGCCAGCTCACCTCCCCTTAAGGAGACCCAGTACTTC
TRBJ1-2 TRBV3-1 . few CASSPPGLYGYTF TGTGCCAGCAGCCCCCCAGGCCTTTATGGCTACACCTTC
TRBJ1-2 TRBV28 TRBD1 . CASSLEDRSAYGYTF TGTGCCAGCAGTTTAGAGGACAGGTCGGCGTATGGCTACACCTTC
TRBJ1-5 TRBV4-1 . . CASSPQGYNQPQHF TGCGCCAGCAGCCCTCAGGGCTACAATCAGCCCCAGCATTTT
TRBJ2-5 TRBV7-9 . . CASSRKGDGTQYF TGTGCCAGCAGCCGGAAAGGGGATGGGACCCAGTACTTC
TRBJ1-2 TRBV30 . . CVFRRQSYGYTF TGTGTCTTCCGTAGACAGAGCTATGGCTACACCTTC
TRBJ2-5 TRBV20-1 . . CSAPLLETQYF TGCAGTGCTCCTCTATTGGAGACCCAGTACTTC
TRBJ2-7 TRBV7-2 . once CASTWAGTYEQYF TGTGCCAGCACATGGGCAGGTACCTACGAGCAGTACTTC
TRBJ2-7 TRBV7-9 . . CASSSGQTIYEQYF TGTGCCAGCAGCTCTGGACAGACTATCTACGAGCAGTACTTC
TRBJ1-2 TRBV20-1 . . CSAPTGTNYGYTF TGCAGTGCGCCGACAGGAACTAACTATGGCTACACCTTC
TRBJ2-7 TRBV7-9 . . CASSPTATSYEQYF TGTGCCAGCAGCCCGACAGCAACCTCCTACGAGCAGTACTTC
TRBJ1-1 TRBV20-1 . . CSARGRAEAFF TGCAGTGCTAGAGGACGGGCTGAAGCTTTCTTT
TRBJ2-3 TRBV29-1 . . CSVEAGTGPTDTQYF TGCAGCGTTGAAGCCGGAACCGGCCCCACAGATACGCAGTATTTT
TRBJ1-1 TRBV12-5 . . CASGSWIYGGAFF TGTGCTAGTGGTTCCTGGATTTATGGAGGAGCTTTCTTT
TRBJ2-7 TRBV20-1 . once CSASGAYEQYF TGCAGTGCTAGCGGGGCCTACGAGCAGTACTTC
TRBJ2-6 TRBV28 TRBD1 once CASSRWGGTGATSGANVLTF TGTGCCAGCAGCCGCTGGGGAGGGACAGGGGCTACCTCTGGGGCCAACGTCCTGACTTTC
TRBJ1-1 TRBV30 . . CAWSVGFGTEAFF TGTGCCTGGAGTGTTGGATTCGGCACTGAAGCTTTCTTT
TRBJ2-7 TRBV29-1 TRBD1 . CSARTGPYEQYF TGCAGCGCGCGGACAGGGCCGTACGAGCAGTACTTC
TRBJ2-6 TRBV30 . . CAWRFGAGANVLTF TGTGCCTGGAGGTTCGGTGCTGGGGCCAACGTCCTGACTTTC
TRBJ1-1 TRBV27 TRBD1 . CASRTGPGFAEAFF TGTGCCAGCAGGACAGGGCCCGGGTTTGCTGAAGCTTTCTTT
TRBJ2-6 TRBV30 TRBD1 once CAGPGTGGSGANVLTF TGTGCCGGACCCGGGACAGGGGGTAGTGGGGCCAACGTCCTGACTTTC
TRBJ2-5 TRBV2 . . CASRRSGQTQYF TGTGCCAGCAGAAGATCCGGGCAGACCCAGTACTTC
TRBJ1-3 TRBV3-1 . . CASSHRGSGNTIYF TGTGCCAGCAGCCACAGGGGCTCTGGAAACACCATATATTTT
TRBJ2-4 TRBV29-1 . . CSITGTNIQYF TGCAGCATTACGGGAACCAACATTCAGTACTTC
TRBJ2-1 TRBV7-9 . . CASSPRGLTNEQFF TGTGCCAGCAGCCCCCGGGGCCTTACCAATGAGCAGTTCTTC
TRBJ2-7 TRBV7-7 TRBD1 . CASSPKTGPTGAYEQYF TGTGCTAGCAGCCCAAAAACGGGACCAACAGGGGCCTACGAGCAGTACTTC
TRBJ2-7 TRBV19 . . CASSIGGNFPYEQYF TGTGCCAGTAGTATCGGCGGGAACTTCCCTTACGAGCAGTACTTC